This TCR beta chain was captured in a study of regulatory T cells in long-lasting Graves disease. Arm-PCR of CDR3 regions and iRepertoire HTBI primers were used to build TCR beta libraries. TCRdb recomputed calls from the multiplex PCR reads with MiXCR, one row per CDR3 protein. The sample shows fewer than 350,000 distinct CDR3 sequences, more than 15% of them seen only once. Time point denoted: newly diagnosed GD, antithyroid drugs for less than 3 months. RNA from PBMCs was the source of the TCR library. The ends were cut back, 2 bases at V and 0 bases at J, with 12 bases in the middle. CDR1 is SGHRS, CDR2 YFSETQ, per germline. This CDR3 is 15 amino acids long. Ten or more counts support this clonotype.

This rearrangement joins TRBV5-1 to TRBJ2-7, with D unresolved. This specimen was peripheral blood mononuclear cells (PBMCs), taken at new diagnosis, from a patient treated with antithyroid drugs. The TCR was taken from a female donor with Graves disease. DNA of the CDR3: TGCGCCAGCAGCTTAGGAGACGGAACCTCCTACGAGCAGTACTTC. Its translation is CASSLGDGTSYEQYF.